These T cell receptor beta chains were read from a single sample in a study of identical twins. A single record per CDR3 protein comes from TCRdb applying MiXCR to the 5' RACE reads. Of roughly 250,000 distinct CDR3 sequences in the sample, 6% to 8.5% were seen once. The same specimen was also included in a second study, on yellow fever vaccine responses in identical twins.

Sequences were obtained from CD8+ T cells sorted from blood. The receptors come from a woman aged 18 to 35 in good health. The CDR3 runs from the conserved cysteine through the conserved F or W. The order of the fields is J gene, V gene, clone size, D gene, CDR3 protein, CDR3 DNA. D genes are given only for firm matches. Clone size appears in some rows only: once, few, many, or a class for an expanded clone.

>TRBJ2-1|TRBV7-9|-|TRBD2
CASTDLGGERADEQFF
TGTGCCAGCACCGACCTCGGGGGGGAGAGGGCAGATGAGCAGTTCTTC
>TRBJ1-4|TRBV9|many|-
CASSPGTQRNEKLFF
TGTGCCAGCAGCCCGGGGACACAAAGGAATGAAAAACTGTTTTTT
>TRBJ2-2|TRBV7-6|-|-
CASSLDSPYDPTGELFF
TGTGCCAGCAGCTTAGACAGCCCCTATGATCCCACCGGGGAGCTGTTTTTT
>TRBJ1-1|TRBV7-8|-|-
CASSSRGLGTEAFF
TGTGCCAGCAGCAGCAGGGGTTTGGGAACTGAAGCTTTCTTT
>TRBJ2-2|TRBV2|-|TRBD2
CASSERASGSGYTGELFF
TGTGCCAGCAGTGAGCGCGCTAGCGGGAGTGGTTACACCGGGGAGCTGTTTTTT
>TRBJ1-1|TRBV4-1|-|-
CASSGAGQGNTEAFF
TGCGCCAGCAGCGGGGCGGGGCAGGGAAACACTGAAGCTTTCTTT
>TRBJ1-2|TRBV6-1|few|TRBD1
CASTHNPADREYGYTF
TGTGCCAGCACCCATAATCCCGCGGACAGGGAGTATGGCTACACCTTC
>TRBJ2-1|TRBV5-1|few|-
CASRLGGPGEQFF
TGCGCCAGCAGACTGGGGGGGCCGGGCGAGCAGTTCTTC
>TRBJ2-2|TRBV2|few|-
CASSEWDYTGELFF
TGTGCCAGCAGTGAGTGGGATTACACCGGGGAGCTGTTTTTT
>TRBJ2-4|TRBV2|few|TRBD1
CASIGTGDSKNIQYF
TGTGCCAGCATCGGGACAGGGGATTCCAAAAACATTCAGTACTTC
>TRBJ2-1|TRBV20-1|-|TRBD2
CSARGIAGGSYNEQFF
TGCAGTGCTAGGGGGATAGCGGGGGGTTCCTACAATGAGCAGTTCTTC
>TRBJ2-7|TRBV4-2|many|TRBD2
CASSYGLAGGGEQYF
TGTGCCAGCAGCTATGGACTAGCGGGAGGAGGCGAGCAGTACTTC